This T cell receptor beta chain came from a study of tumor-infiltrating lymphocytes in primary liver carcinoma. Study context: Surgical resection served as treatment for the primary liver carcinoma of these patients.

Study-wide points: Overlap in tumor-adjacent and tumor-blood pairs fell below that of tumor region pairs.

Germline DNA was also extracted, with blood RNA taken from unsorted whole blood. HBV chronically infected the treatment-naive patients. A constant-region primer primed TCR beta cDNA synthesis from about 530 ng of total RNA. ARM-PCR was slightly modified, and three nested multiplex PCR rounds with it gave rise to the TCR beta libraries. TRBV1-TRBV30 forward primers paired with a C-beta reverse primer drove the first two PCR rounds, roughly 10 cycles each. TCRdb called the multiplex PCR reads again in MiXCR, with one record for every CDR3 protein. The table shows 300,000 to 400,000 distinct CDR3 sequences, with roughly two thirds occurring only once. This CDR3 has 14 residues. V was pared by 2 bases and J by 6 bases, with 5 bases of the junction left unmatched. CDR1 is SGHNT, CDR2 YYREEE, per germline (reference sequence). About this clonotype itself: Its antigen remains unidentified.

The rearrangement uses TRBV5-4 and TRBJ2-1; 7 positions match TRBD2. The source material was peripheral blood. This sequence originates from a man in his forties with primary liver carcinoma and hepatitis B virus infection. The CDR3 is CASSFGGVGNEQFF. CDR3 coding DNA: TGTGCCAGCAGCTTTGGGGGGGTAGGCAATGAGCAGTTCTTC.